This TCR beta chain is from a study of T cells in localized non-small cell lung cancer. Using immunoSEQ multiplex PCR, the repertoire was profiled, and TCRdb retains in-frame clones only, with some absent. Here the sample spans 1,100 to 1,500 clones, 24% being singletons. Adjacent lung tissue lacking atypia was obtained at a distance of at least 2 cm from the tumor margin. This clone was detected a few times. What it binds is not known. V shed 6 bases, J shed 7 bases, and the junction held 14 bases outside the gene matches. The CDR3 extends over 15 amino acids. The germline gives CDR1 SGHVT, CDR2 SQSDAQ. General observations from the study: Appearing in adjacent lung were a median about 50 of the top 100 tumor clones.

The source of this sequence is a female donor of 60 years or more with stage I lung adenocarcinoma. The chain combines TRBV7-4 with TRBJ2-7; 8 bases match TRBD2. The sequencing here drew on normal lung tissue next to the tumor, taken before any cancer treatment. CDR3 sequence: CASSFSAGGSGEQYF. CDR3 sequence (DNA): TGTGCCAGCAGTTTCTCGGCGGGAGGTTCGGGAGAGCAGTACTTC.